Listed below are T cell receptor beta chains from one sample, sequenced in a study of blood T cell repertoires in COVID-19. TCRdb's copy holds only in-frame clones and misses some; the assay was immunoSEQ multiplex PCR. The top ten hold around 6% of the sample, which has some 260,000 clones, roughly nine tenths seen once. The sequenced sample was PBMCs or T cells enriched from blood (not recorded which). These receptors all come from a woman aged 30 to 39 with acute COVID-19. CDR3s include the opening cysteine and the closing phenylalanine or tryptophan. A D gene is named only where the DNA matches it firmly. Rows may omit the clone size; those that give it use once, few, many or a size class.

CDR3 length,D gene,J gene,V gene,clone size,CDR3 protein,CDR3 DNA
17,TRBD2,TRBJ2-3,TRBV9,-,CASSAPGLAGGADTQYF,TGTGCCAGCAGCGCCCCGGGACTAGCGGGGGGGGCAGATACGCAGTATTTT
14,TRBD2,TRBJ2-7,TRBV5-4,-,CASSGGGRAREQYF,TGTGCCAGCAGCGGGGGCGGGAGGGCCCGGGAGCAGTACTTC
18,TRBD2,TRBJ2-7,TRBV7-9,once,CASSLGIGLAGASYEQYF,TGTGCCAGCAGCTTGGGAATAGGACTAGCGGGAGCGTCGTACGAGCAGTACTTC
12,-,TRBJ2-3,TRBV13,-,CASSPGTDTQYF,TGTGCCAGCAGCCCCGGCACAGATACGCAGTATTTT
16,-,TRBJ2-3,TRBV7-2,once,CASSKLGGPTGGAQYF,TGTGCCAGCAGCAAACTGGGGGGACCTACAGGTGGTGCGCAGTATTTT
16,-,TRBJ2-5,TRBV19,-,CASSSWSPGGQETQYF,TGTGCCAGTAGTTCCTGGTCTCCTGGCGGCCAAGAGACCCAGTACTTC
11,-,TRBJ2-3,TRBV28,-,CASRSPSTQYF,TGTGCCAGCAGATCGCCCAGTACGCAGTATTTT
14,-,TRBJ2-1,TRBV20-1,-,CSASAGYSKGEQFF,TGCAGTGCTAGTGCCGGGTATAGTAAAGGTGAGCAGTTCTTC
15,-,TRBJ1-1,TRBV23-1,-,CASSVGEEGATEAFF,TGCGCCAGCAGTGTGGGGGAGGAGGGCGCCACTGAAGCTTTCTTT
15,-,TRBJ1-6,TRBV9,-,CASSHKDREDSPLHF,TGTGCCAGCAGCCATAAGGACCGGGAAGATTCACCCCTCCACTTT
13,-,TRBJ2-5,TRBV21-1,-,CASSRRGGETQYF,TGTGCCAGCAGCAGAAGGGGTGGAGAGACCCAGTACTTC
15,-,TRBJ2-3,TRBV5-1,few,CASSLTPEGADTQYF,TGCGCCAGCAGCTTGACGCCCGAGGGGGCAGATACGCAGTATTTT
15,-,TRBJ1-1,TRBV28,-,CASSLANRGDTEAFF,TGTGCCAGCAGTTTGGCGAACCGGGGGGACACTGAAGCTTTCTTT
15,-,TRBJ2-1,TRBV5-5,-,CASSSYQGSYNEQFF,TGTGCCAGCAGCTCGTACCAGGGTTCCTACAATGAGCAGTTCTTC
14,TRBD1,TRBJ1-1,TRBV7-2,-,CASSARQGTAEAFF,TGTGCCAGCAGCGCAAGACAGGGGACGGCTGAAGCTTTCTTT
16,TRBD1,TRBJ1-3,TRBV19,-,CASSFTTGASGNTIYF,TGTGCCAGTAGCTTTACTACAGGGGCCTCTGGAAACACCATATATTTT
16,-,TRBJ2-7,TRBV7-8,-,CASSLVGSSNTYEQYF,TGTGCCAGCAGCTTAGTTGGTTCGAGTAATACCTACGAGCAGTACTTC
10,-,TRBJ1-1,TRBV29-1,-,CSVGGTEAFF,TGCAGCGTGGGGGGCACTGAAGCTTTCTTT
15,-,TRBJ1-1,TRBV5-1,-,CASRGGQPMNTEAFF,TGCGCCAGCAGAGGCGGACAGCCAATGAACACTGAAGCTTTCTTT
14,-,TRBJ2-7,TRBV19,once,CASKGVDSTYEQYF,TGTGCCAGTAAGGGGGTGGACAGTACCTACGAGCAGTACTTC
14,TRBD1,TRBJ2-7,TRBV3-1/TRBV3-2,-,CASSLLTGTWEQYF,TGTGCCAGCAGCCTATTGACAGGGACCTGGGAGCAGTACTTC
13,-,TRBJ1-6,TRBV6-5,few,CASRDRLGSPLHF,TGTGCCAGCAGAGACAGACTAGGGTCACCCCTCCACTTT
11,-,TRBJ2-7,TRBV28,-,CASSSYYEQYF,TGTGCCAGCAGTTCCTACTACGAGCAGTACTTC
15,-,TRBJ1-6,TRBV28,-,CASSPPTGDQSPLHF,TGTGCCAGCAGTCCCCCGACGGGGGATCAATCACCCCTCCACTTT
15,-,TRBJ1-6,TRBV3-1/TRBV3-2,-,CASSQAPSTDSPLHF,TGTGCCAGCAGCCAAGCCCCGTCCACAGATTCACCCCTCCACTTT
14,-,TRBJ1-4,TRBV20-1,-,CSASLTATNEKLFF,TGCAGTGCTAGTCTAACCGCAACTAATGAAAAACTGTTTTTT
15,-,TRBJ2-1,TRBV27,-,CASSRTTHPGNEQFF,TGTGCCAGCAGCCGGACGACCCACCCAGGGAATGAGCAGTTCTTC
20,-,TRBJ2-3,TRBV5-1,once,CASSLKRWAGAPTAPDTQYF,TGCGCCAGCAGCCTAAAAAGGTGGGCAGGGGCCCCCACCGCCCCAGATACGCAGTATTTT
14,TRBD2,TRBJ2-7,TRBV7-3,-,CASSLLAATYEQYF,TGTGCCAGCAGCTTACTAGCGGCAACCTACGAGCAGTACTTC
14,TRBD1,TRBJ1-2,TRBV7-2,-,CASSYWDRGNGYTF,TGTGCCAGCAGCTACTGGGACAGGGGGAATGGCTACACCTTC
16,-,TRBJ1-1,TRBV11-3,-,CASSLDRAETGGEAFF,TGTGCCAGCAGCTTAGATCGCGCGGAGACAGGAGGTGAAGCTTTCTTT
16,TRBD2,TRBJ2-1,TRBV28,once,CASSSFQGLADNEQFF,TGTGCCAGCAGTTCTTTTCAGGGACTAGCGGACAATGAGCAGTTCTTC
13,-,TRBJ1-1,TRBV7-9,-,CASSLVTATEAFF,TGTGCCAGCAGCTTAGTTACAGCCACTGAAGCTTTCTTT
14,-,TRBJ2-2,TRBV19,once,CASSIEASFGELFF,TGTGCCAGTAGTATTGAGGCATCGTTCGGGGAGCTGTTTTTT
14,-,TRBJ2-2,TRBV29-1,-,CSVRTRPNTGELFF,TGCAGCGTGAGGACACGACCGAACACCGGGGAGCTGTTTTTT
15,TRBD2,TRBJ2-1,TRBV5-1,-,CASSLLAGGPDEQFF,TGCGCCAGCAGCTTATTAGCGGGGGGGCCTGATGAGCAGTTCTTC
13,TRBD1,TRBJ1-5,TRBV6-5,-,CASRMDRARPQHF,TGTGCCAGCAGGATGGACAGGGCGCGGCCCCAGCATTTT
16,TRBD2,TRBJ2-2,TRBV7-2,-,CASSLEVLAGPGELFF,TGTGCCAGCAGCTTGGAGGTACTAGCGGGACCCGGGGAGCTGTTTTTT
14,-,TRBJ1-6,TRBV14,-,CASSQVGVDSPLHF,TGTGCCAGCAGCCAAGTAGGGGTAGATTCACCCCTCCACTTT
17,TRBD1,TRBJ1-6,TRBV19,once,CASSILPRTGVYSPLHF,TGTGCCAGTAGTATCCTTCCTCGGACAGGGGTTTATTCACCCCTCCACTTT
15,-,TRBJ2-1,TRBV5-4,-,CASTPSVGGYNEQFF,TGTGCCAGCACCCCAAGCGTGGGGGGCTACAATGAGCAGTTCTTC
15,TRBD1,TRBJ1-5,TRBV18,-,CASSPSGQGGQPQHF,TGTGCCAGCTCACCTTCGGGACAGGGAGGTCAGCCCCAGCATTTT
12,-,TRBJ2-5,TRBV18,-,CASSPLQETQYF,TGTGCCAGCTCCCCCCTCCAAGAGACCCAGTACTTC
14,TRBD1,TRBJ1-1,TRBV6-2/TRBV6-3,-,CASTPGGPNTEAFF,TGTGCCAGCACCCCAGGGGGCCCGAACACTGAAGCTTTCTTT
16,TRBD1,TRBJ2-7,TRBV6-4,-,CASSDSAGTGTYEQYF,TGTGCCAGCAGTGACTCGGCCGGGACAGGGACCTACGAGCAGTACTTC
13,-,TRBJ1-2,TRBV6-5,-,CASSPGQYYGYTF,TGTGCCAGCAGTCCCGGACAGTACTATGGCTACACCTTC
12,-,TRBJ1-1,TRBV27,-,CASSGQNTEAFF,TGTGCCAGCAGTGGACAGAACACTGAAGCTTTCTTT
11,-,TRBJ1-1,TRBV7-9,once,CASSQAPPAFF,TGTGCCAGCAGCCAAGCTCCCCCAGCTTTCTTT
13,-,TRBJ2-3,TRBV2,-,CATSGLSTDTQYF,TGTGCCACCTCGGGACTTAGCACAGATACGCAGTATTTT
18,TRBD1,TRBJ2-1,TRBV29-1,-,CSVGGSWVRDSSYNEQFF,TGCAGCGTTGGTGGGTCTTGGGTAAGGGACAGTTCCTACAATGAGCAGTTCTTC
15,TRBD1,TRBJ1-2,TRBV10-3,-,CAISDRQGEGHGYTF,TGTGCCATCAGTGACCGACAGGGGGAAGGTCATGGCTACACCTTC
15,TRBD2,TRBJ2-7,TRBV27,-,CASSSRLAGSYEQYF,TGTGCCAGCAGTTCGAGACTAGCGGGGTCCTACGAGCAGTACTTC
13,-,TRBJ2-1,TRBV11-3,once,CASSLERGWGQFF,TGTGCCAGCAGCTTAGAACGGGGATGGGGGCAGTTCTTC
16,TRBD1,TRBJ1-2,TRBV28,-,CASSLFPGQGSYGYTF,TGTGCCAGCAGTTTATTCCCGGGACAGGGGAGCTATGGCTACACCTTC